What follows describes a single TCR beta chain. For both chains, the TCRalpha and TCRbeta cDNA went through two nested PCRs of approximately 16 and 10 cycles. TCRdb re-called the 5' RACE reads and catalogs CDR3 proteins one per entry, DNA excluded. This repertoire includes about 380,000 distinct CDR3 sequences. These data are taken from a study of monozygotic twins with inflammatory bowel disease. Donors each gave more than 2 ml of blood. Researchers isolated total RNA from whole blood without sorting T cells. CDR3 length: 11 amino acids. Germline V CDR1 and CDR2: MNHEY, SVGEGT. The receptor comes from a human donor with ulcerative colitis or Crohn's disease, or a healthy co-twin of an affected twin (not recorded which). The specimen was blood. This chain links TRBV6-2 or TRBV6-3 with TRBJ1-2; absent DNA, TCRdb's TRBD1 call cannot be checked. The CDR3: CASSYRGGYTF.